These 16 T cell receptor beta chains share one sample of origin, sequenced in a study of response to subunit inactivated influenza vaccine. Each CDR3 protein is one row after TCRdb ran MiXCR on the RT-PCR reads. The table includes fewer than 400,000 distinct CDR3 sequences, roughly 22% detected once. Specimen: PBMCs from blood, collected approximately 20 months after vaccination. The source is a man aged 45 to 70 who received an inactivated influenza vaccine.

The rearrangement links TRBV4-3 to TRBJ1-3; D remains unclear. CDR3 length equals 15 residues. Trimming shortened V by 0 bases and J by 2 bases, and 8 bases separated the two germline ends. Germline V gene sequence: CDR1 LGHNA, CDR2 YSLEER. CDR3 in amino acids: CASSQDWRAGNTIYF. For the CDR3, the DNA is TGCGCCAGCAGCCAAGACTGGAGGGCTGGAAACACCATATATTTT.

The V gene is TRBV12-3 or TRBV12-4, the J gene TRBJ2-3, with D tentatively TRBD2 (6 bases). The CDR3 spans 15 residues. V was clipped by 5 bases and J by 2 bases, with 14 bases between them. CDR3 sequence (DNA): TGTGCCAGCAGTCCTCCGGGGGAAACCACAGATACGCAGTATTTT. The encoded protein is CASSPPGETTDTQYF.

V usage is TRBV3-1 and J usage is TRBJ1-1; D may be TRBD1 (6 bases). CDR3 length equals 15 residues. Germline V CDR1 and CDR2: LGHDT, YNNKEL (reference sequence). With 5 bases removed from V and 4 bases from J, the gap between germline ends came to 17 bases. This CDR3 reads CASSTTDRPRTEAFF. The CDR3 DNA follows: TGTGCCAGCAGCACAACTGACAGGCCTCGCACTGAAGCTTTCTTT.

The chain uses TRBV27 and TRBJ2-7; D call uncertain. The CDR3 loop spans 12 amino acids. Germline V gene data show CDR1 as MNHEY and CDR2 as SMNVEV (reference sequence). V was cut by 4 bases and J by 7 bases, with 11 bases left in between. CDR3: CASSSLHREQYF. DNA of the CDR3: TGTGCCAGCAGTTCCCTCCATCGGGAGCAGTACTTC.

The chain has TRBV30 and TRBJ2-2, with D tentatively TRBD2 (6 bases). Germline V gene data show CDR1 as GTSNPN and CDR2 as SVGIG (reference sequence). The CDR3 has 14 amino acids. V shed 5 bases and J shed 2 bases, with 12 bases lying between them. CDR3 in DNA: TGTGCCTGGGGATCGGGACTCAACACCGGGGAGCTGTTTTTT. This gives the protein CAWGSGLNTGELFF.

This clonotype was observed a handful of times. CDR3 loop: CASSQLTGGGPSPLHF. CDR3 coding DNA: TGCGCCAGCAGCCAGCTAACCGGGGGGGGGCCTTCACCCCTCCACTTT. The chain uses TRBV4-3 and TRBJ1-6; the D gene is possibly TRBD1 (6 bases). Germline V CDR1 and CDR2: LGHNA, YSLEER. The CDR3 covers 16 residues. V lost 3 bases and J 9 bases, leaving 18 bases between the germline ends.

This chain's CDR3 is CASSLEQGNTEAFF. The DNA for the CDR3 is TGCGCCAGCAGCTTGGAACAGGGGAACACTGAAGCTTTCTTT. The chain is built from TRBV5-1 and TRBJ1-1; D perhaps matches TRBD1 (6 bases). The CDR3 is made up of 14 amino acids. V lost 0 bases, J lost 1 base, and 7 bases lay in between. The germline gives CDR1 SGHRS, CDR2 YFSETQ.

This clonotype was seen only once. The chain links TRBV5-1 to TRBJ2-1; TRBD2 aligns across 12 bases. V lost 4 bases and J lost 2; bases outside the gene matches: 16. The length of the CDR3 is 20 residues. Germline CDR1 SGHRS, CDR2 YFSETQ. The CDR3 coding sequence is TGCGCCAGCAGCCCCGACCACAGGGGACGACTAGCGGGGGCCTACAATGAGCAGTTCTTC. Encoded protein: CASSPDHRGRLAGAYNEQFF.

The gene calls are TRBV7-9 and TRBJ2-1; D is unclear. Germline V gene lookup returns CDR1 SEHNR and CDR2 FQNEAQ (reference sequence). Deletions cut 6 bases from V and 2 bases from J, with 5 bases between. This CDR3 region has 12 residues. The CDR3 coding sequence is TGTGCCAGCAGACCAGCCTACAATGAGCAGTTCTTC. Its protein is CASRPAYNEQFF.

This clonotype showed up just a few times. The chain couples TRBV7-2 to TRBJ1-3; D may be TRBD1 (6 bases). Looked up from germline, CDR1 is SGHTA and CDR2 is FQGNSA. Trimming removed 1 base from V and 5 bases from J, with 12 bases in between. The CDR3 has 15 amino acids. The CDR3 sequence is CASSLVFGGRNTIYF. In DNA form, the CDR3 reads TGTGCCAGCAGCTTAGTTTTCGGGGGCCGAAACACCATATATTTT.

This clonotype was counted between two and nine times. The chain employs TRBV29-1 and TRBJ2-5, with a tentative D call TRBD1 (6 bases). The V and J ends lost 7 bases and 2 bases respectively, with 11 bases between them. Germline V CDR1 and CDR2: SQVTM, ANQGSEA. The length of the CDR3 is 12 residues. This chain's CDR3 is CSAKQGQETQYF. For the CDR3, the DNA is TGCAGCGCTAAACAGGGTCAAGAGACCCAGTACTTC.

This clonotype has just a few counts. The chain is built from TRBV20-1 and TRBJ1-2; TRBD1 agrees at 10 bases. CDR1 and CDR2 (germline): DFQATT, SNEGSKA (reference sequence). The J segment lost 4 bases and the V segment lost 6 bases, leaving 14 bases of the junction unmatched. There are 16 residues in the CDR3. The CDR3 DNA sequence: TGCAGTGCGCGAGGGACAGGGGATTTGTTCAGCTATGGCTACACCTTC. This encodes CSARGTGDLFSYGYTF.

The chain has TRBV4-2 and TRBJ2-2, with TRBD1 matching 8 bases. The CDR3 totals 12 residues. Per the germline V gene, CDR1 is LGHNA and CDR2 is YNFKEQ. Trimming took 8 bases from V and 4 from J; bases not matched to a gene: 0. The CDR3 spells CASGTGTGELFF. CDR3 in DNA: TGTGCCAGCGGGACAGGCACCGGGGAGCTGTTTTTT.

This clonotype was counted only a few times. The J gene is TRBJ1-4, the V gene TRBV6-1, with 12 nucleotides matching TRBD1. V lost 5 bases, J lost 8 bases, and 6 bases stayed unmatched. In germline, CDR1 is MNHNS, CDR2 SASEGT. The CDR3 is made up of 15 amino acids. CDR3 residues: CASSQGQGAGEKLFF. CDR3 coding DNA: TGTGCCAGCAGTCAGGGACAGGGGGCGGGGGAAAAACTGTTTTTT.

The V and J genes are TRBV4-3 and TRBJ2-1; TRBD1 or TRBD2 may be the D gene (5 bases each). Trimming removed 1 base from V and 9 bases from J, with 16 bases in between. The germline V gene has CDR1 LGHNA and CDR2 YSLEER. This CDR3 comprises 15 residues. This chain's CDR3 is CASSQAPVMGVEQFF. Written as DNA, the CDR3 is TGCGCCAGCAGCCAAGCCCCGGTGATGGGGGTTGAGCAGTTCTTC.

Only a few counts were recorded for this clonotype. V gene TRBV5-1 combines with J gene TRBJ1-4, with D perhaps matching TRBD1 (5 bases). The CDR3 consists of 15 residues. Germline V CDR1 and CDR2: SGHRS, YFSETQ. V shed 4 bases and J shed 4 bases, with 14 bases lying between them. DNA for the CDR3: TGCGCCAGCAGCCGTGCCGGGGACCTTAATGAAAAACTGTTTTTT. Encoded protein: CASSRAGDLNEKLFF.